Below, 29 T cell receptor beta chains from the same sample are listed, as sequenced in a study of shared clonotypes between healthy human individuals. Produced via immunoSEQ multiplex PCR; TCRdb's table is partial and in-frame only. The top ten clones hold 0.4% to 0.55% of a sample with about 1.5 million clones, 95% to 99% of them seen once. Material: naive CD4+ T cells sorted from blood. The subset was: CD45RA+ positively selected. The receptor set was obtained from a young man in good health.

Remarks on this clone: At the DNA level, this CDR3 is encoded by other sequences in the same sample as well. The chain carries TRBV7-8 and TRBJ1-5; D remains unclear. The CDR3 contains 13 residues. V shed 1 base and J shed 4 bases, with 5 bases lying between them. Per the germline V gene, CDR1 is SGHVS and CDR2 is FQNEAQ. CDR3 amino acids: CASSLDRNQPQHF. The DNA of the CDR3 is TGTGCCAGCAGCTTAGACAGAAATCAGCCCCAGCATTTT.

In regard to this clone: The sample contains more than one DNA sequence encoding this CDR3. CDR3 nucleotides: TGTGCCAGCAGCCTCGTCGGGACCGGGGAGCTGTTTTTT. Encoded protein: CASSLVGTGELFF. V usage is TRBV11-2 and J usage is TRBJ2-2; D unresolved. This CDR3 spans 13 amino acids. The V gene lost 5 bases and the J gene lost 5 bases, with 9 bases spanning the gap. Germline V lookup: CDR1 SGHAT, CDR2 FQNNGV.

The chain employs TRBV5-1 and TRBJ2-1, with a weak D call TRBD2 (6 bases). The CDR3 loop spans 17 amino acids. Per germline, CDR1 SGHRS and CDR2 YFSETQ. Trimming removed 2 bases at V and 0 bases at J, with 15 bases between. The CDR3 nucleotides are TGCGCCAGCAGCTTAGGTAGCGGAGGAAGCTCCTACAATGAGCAGTTCTTC. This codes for CASSLGSGGSSYNEQFF.

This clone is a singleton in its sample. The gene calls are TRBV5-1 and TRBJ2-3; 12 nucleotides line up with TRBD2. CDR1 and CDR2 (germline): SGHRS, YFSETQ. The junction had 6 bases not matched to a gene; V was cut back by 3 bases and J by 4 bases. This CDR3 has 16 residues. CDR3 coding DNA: TGCGCCAGCAGCTCCACCGGACTAGCGGGATCAGATACGCAGTATTTT. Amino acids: CASSSTGLAGSDTQYF.

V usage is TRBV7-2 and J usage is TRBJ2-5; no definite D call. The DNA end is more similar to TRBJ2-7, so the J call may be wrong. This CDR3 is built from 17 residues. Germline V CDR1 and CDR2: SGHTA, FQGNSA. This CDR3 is CASSSPKGGPVSYEQYF. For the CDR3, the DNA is TGTGCCAGCAGCTCCCCAAAGGGCGGCCCGGTAAGCTACGAGCAGTACTTC.

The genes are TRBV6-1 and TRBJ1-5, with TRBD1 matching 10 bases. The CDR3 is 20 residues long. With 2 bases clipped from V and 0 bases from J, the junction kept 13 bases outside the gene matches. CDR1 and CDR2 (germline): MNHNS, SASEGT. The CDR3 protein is CASSELLRGTGVYSNQPQHF. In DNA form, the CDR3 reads TGTGCCAGCAGTGAACTCCTCCGGGGGACAGGGGTCTATAGCAATCAGCCCCAGCATTTT.

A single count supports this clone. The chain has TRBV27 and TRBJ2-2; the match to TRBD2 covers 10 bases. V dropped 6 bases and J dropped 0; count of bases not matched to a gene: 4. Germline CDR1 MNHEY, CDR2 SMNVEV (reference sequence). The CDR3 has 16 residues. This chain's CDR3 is CASSRLAGANTGELFF. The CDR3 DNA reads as TGTGCCAGCAGCCGACTAGCGGGCGCGAACACCGGGGAGCTGTTTTTT.

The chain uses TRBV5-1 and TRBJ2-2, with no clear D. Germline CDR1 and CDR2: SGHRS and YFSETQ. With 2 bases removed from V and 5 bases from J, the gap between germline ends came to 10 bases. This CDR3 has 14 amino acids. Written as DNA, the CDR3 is TGCGCCAGCAGCTTAGAGGTCAGGACCGGGGAGCTGTTTTTT. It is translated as CASSLEVRTGELFF.

The CDR3 spells CASGLFVGGAYEQYF. The CDR3 nucleotides are TGTGCTAGTGGTTTGTTCGTGGGAGGCGCCTACGAGCAGTACTTC. The chain links TRBV12-5 to TRBJ2-7, with a weak D call TRBD2 (6 bases). V was cut by 2 bases and J by 2 bases, with 13 bases left in between. CDR3 length equals 15 residues. CDR1 and CDR2 from the germline V gene are LGHNT and FRNRAP.

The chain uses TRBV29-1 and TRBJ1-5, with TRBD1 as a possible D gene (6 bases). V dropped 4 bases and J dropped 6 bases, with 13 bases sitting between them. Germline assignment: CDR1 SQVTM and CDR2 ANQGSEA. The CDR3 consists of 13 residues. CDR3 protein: CSVGTGKSQPQHF. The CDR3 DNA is TGCAGCGTTGGAACAGGGAAAAGTCAGCCCCAGCATTTT.

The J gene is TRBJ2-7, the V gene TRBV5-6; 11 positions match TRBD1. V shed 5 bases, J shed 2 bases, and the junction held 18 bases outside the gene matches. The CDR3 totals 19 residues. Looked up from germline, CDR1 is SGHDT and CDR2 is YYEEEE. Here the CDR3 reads CASRFFWTGGGQEAYEQYF. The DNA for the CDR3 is TGTGCCAGCAGGTTCTTTTGGACAGGGGGCGGTCAGGAGGCCTACGAGCAGTACTTC.

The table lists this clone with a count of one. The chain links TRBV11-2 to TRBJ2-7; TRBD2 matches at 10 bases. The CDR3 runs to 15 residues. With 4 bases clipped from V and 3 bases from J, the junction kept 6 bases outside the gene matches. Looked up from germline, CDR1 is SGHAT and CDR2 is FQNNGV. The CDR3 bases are TGTGCCAGCAGCTCCTGGACTAGCGGAAACTACGAGCAGTACTTC. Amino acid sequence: CASSSWTSGNYEQYF.

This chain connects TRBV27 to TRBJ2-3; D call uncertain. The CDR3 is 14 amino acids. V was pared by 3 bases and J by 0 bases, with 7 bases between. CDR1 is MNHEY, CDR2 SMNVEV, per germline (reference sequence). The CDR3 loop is CASSFRISTDTQYF. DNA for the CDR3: TGTGCCAGCAGTTTCCGCATTAGCACAGATACGCAGTATTTT.

The CDR3 protein is CASSQGLAGAFGRTTEQFF. CDR3 nucleotides: TGTGCCAGCAGCCAGGGACTAGCGGGAGCCTTTGGCCGCACGACTGAGCAGTTCTTC. This rearrangement joins TRBV5-4 to TRBJ2-1, with TRBD2 matching over 14 bases. In germline, CDR1 is SGHNT, CDR2 YYREEE (reference sequence). The CDR3 spans 19 residues. J gave up 9 bases and V 4 bases, and 18 bases lay outside the gene matches.

The DNA for the CDR3 is TGTGCCAGCTCGCCCAGACCGCCTTCCGTTATGGGTAATGAGCAGTTCTTC. This encodes CASSPRPPSVMGNEQFF. The V call is TRBV18, the J call TRBJ2-1; D call uncertain. Trimming took 6 bases from V and 7 from J, leaving 25 bases between them. CDR1 and CDR2 from the germline V gene are KGHSH and LQKENI. The CDR3 has 17 residues.

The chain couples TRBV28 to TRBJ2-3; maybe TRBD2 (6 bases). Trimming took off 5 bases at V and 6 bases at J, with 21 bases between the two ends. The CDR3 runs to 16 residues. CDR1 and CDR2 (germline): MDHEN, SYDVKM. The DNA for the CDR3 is TGTGCCAGCAGTCTTCGCCCTCCGGGAGCTATCGATACGCAGTATTTT. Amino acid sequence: CASSLRPPGAIDTQYF.

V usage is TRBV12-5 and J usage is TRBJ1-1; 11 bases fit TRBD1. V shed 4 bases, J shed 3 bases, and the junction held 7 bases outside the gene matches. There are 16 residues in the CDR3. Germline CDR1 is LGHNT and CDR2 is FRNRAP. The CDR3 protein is CASGYPGTGGHTEAFF. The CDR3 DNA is TGTGCTAGTGGTTACCCCGGGACAGGGGGGCACACTGAAGCTTTCTTT.

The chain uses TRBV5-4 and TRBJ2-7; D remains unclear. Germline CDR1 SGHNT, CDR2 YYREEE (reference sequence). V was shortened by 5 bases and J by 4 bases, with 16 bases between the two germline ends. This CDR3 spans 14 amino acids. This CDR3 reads CASSDMGFTYEQYF. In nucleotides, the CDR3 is TGTGCCAGCAGTGATATGGGATTCACGTACGAGCAGTACTTC.

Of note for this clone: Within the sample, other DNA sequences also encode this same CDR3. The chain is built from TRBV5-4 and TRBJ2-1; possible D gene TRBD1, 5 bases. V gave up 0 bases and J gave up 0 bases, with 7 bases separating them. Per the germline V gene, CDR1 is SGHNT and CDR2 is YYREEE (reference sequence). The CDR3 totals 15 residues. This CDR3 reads CASSLGRDSYNEQFF. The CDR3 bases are TGTGCCAGCAGCTTGGGCAGGGACTCCTACAATGAGCAGTTCTTC.

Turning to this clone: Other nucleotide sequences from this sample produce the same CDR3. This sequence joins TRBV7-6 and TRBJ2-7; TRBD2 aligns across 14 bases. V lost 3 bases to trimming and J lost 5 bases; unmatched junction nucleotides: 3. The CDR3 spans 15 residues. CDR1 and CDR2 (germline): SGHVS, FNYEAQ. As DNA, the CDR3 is TGTGCCAGCAGCTTGGGGACTAGCGGGAGAGACGAGCAGTACTTC. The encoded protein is CASSLGTSGRDEQYF.

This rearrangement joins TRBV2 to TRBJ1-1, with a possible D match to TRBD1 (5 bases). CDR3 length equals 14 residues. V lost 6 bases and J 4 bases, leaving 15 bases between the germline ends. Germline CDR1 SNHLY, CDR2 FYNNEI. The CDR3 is CASRRGKGITEAFF. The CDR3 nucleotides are TGTGCCAGCAGACGGGGTAAGGGGATCACTGAAGCTTTCTTT.

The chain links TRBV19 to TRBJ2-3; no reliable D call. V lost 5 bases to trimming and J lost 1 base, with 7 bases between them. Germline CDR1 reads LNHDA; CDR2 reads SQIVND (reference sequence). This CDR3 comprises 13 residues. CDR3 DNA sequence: TGTGCCAGTAGTTTCGTAGGCACAGATACGCAGTATTTT. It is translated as CASSFVGTDTQYF.

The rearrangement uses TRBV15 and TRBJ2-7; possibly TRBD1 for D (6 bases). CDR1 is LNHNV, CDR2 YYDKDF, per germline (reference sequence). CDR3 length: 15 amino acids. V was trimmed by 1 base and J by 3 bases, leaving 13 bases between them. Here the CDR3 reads CATSRARVGGYEQYF. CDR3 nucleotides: TGTGCCACCAGCAGAGCCAGGGTAGGGGGCTACGAGCAGTACTTC.

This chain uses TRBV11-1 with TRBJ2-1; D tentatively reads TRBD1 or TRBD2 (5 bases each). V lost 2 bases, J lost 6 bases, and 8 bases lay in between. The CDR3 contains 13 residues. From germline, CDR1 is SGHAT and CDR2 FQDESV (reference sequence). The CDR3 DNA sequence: TGTGCCAGCAGCTTACGGGGCCTCAATGAGCAGTTCTTC. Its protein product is CASSLRGLNEQFF.

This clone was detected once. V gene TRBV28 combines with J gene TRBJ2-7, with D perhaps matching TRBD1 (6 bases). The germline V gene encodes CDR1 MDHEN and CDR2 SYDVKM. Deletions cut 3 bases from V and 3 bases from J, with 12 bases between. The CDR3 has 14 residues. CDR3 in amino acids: CASSFGGSDYEQYF. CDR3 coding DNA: TGTGCCAGCAGTTTTGGGGGCAGCGACTACGAGCAGTACTTC.

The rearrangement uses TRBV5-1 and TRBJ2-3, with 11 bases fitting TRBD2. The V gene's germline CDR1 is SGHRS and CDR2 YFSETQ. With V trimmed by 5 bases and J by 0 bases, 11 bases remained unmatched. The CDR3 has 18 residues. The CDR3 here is CASRGGTSGIPSTDTQYF. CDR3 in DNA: TGCGCCAGCAGGGGAGGGACTAGCGGAATTCCTAGCACAGATACGCAGTATTTT. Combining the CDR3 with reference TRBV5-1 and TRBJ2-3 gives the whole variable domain KAGVTQTPRYLIKTRGQQVTLSCSPISGHRSVSWYQQTPGQGLQFLFEYFSETQRNKGNFPGRFSGRQFSNSRSEMNVSTLELGDSALYLCASRGGTSGIPSTDTQYFGPGTRLTVL.

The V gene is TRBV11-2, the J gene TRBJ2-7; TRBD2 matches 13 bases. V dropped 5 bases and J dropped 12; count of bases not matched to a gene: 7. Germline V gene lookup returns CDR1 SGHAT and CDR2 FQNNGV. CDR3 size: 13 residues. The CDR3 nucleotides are TGTGCCAGCAGCCCTGGACTAGCGGGAGCCATGTACTTC. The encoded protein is CASSPGLAGAMYF. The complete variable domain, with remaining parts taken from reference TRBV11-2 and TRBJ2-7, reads EAGVAQSPRYKIIEKRQSVAFWCNPISGHATLYWYQQILGQGPKLLIQFQNNGVVDDSQLPKDRFSAERLKGVDSTLKIQPAKLEDSAVYLCASSPGLAGAMYFGPGTRLTVT.

The CDR3 loop reads CASTSGTYNEQFF. The CDR3 region has the DNA TGTGCCAGCACTAGTGGGACCTACAATGAGCAGTTCTTC. This chain joins TRBV2 and TRBJ2-1; no clear D. V lost 7 bases and J lost 2, with 9 bases in between. This CDR3 is built from 13 residues. CDR1 and CDR2 from the germline V gene are SNHLY and FYNNEI.

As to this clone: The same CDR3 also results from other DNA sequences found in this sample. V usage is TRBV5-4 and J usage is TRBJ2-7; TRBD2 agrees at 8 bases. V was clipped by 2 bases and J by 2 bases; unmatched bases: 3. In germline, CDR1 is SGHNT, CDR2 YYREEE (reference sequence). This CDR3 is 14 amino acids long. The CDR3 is CASSLELAAYEQYF. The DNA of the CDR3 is TGTGCCAGCAGCTTAGAACTAGCGGCCTACGAGCAGTACTTC.